The 9 T cell receptor beta chains reported below all come from one sample, sequenced in a study of Ad26.COV2.S vaccination and SARS-CoV-2 variants. Using immunoSEQ multiplex PCR, the repertoire was profiled, and TCRdb retains in-frame clones only, with some absent. This sample has approximately 300,000 clones, with about 82% found just once. Treatment of the sample: some 20 received Ad26.COV2.S at low or high dose, single or two shots; several received placebo; per-sample allocation not given. It was on day 63 after the first vaccine or placebo injection that samples were taken. The source was peripheral blood, collected in a trial of Ad26.COV2.S vaccine versus placebo. These receptors were obtained from a person between 18 and 65 years old who received the Ad26.COV2.S COVID-19 vaccine or a placebo.

The chain couples TRBV7-2 to TRBJ2-3; D is unresolved. In germline, CDR1 is SGHTA, CDR2 FQGNSA. V shed 0 bases and J shed 3 bases, with 16 bases lying between them. CDR3 length equals 17 residues. CDR3 in amino acids: CASSLAMVGVSTDTQYF. CDR3 bases: TGTGCCAGCAGCTTAGCCATGGTTGGGGTCAGTACAGATACGCAGTATTTT.

This chain uses TRBV3-1 (or the pseudogene TRBV3-2) with TRBJ2-5, with 8 bases fitting TRBD1. The CDR3 spans 15 residues. From germline, CDR1 is LGHDT and CDR2 YNNKEL (reference sequence). J lost 2 bases, V lost 1 base, and 3 bases had no gene match. The CDR3 loop reads CASSQGTGRQETQYF. As DNA, the CDR3 is TGTGCCAGCAGCCAAGGGACAGGGAGGCAAGAGACCCAGTACTTC.

V usage is TRBV3-1 (or the pseudogene TRBV3-2) and J usage is TRBJ1-2; 7 bases fit TRBD1. CDR3 length: 13 amino acids. Trimming at V came to 4 bases and at J to 8 bases, leaving 7 bases not matched to a gene. The V gene's germline CDR1 is LGHDT and CDR2 YNNKEL (reference sequence). The CDR3 sequence is CASSPGGIGGYTF. In DNA, the CDR3 is TGTGCCAGCAGCCCAGGGGGGATAGGAGGCTACACCTTC.

CDR3 coding DNA: TGTGCCAGCACCCTGGGGAGGGGGCTCTACAATGAGCAGTTCTTC. Its translation: CASTLGRGLYNEQFF. The V gene is TRBV14, the J gene TRBJ2-1; either TRBD1 or TRBD2 may fit D (7 bases each). The CDR3 runs to 15 residues. CDR1 is SGHDN and CDR2 is FVKESK in the germline V gene. V was shortened by 7 bases and J by 3 bases, with 16 bases between the two germline ends.

This clone was detected only once. V gene TRBV5-4 combines with J gene TRBJ1-1, with TRBD1 identical over 8 bases. V was clipped by 3 bases and J by 5 bases; unmatched bases: 9. The CDR3 contains 15 residues. The germline CDR1 and CDR2 sequences are SGHNT and YYREEE (reference sequence). The CDR3 region is CASSSRDRSDTEAFF. The CDR3 region has the DNA TGTGCCAGCAGCTCCCGGGACAGGAGTGATACTGAAGCTTTCTTT.

The chain carries TRBV25-1 and TRBJ2-7; D gene unclear. The CDR3 is made up of 12 amino acids. The V end lost 1 base, the J end lost 4 bases, and 5 bases lay between the germline ends. Germline V gene sequence: CDR1 MGHDK, CDR2 SYGVNS. CDR3 nucleotide sequence: TGTGCCAGCAGTGAATTGACTTACGAGCAGTACTTC. This translates into CASSELTYEQYF.

V and J are TRBV24-1 and TRBJ2-3; D is uncertain. Trimming took 4 bases from V and 8 from J, leaving 6 bases between them. Looked up from germline, CDR1 is KGHDR and CDR2 is SFDVKD. This CDR3 spans 11 amino acids. Written as DNA, the CDR3 is TGTGCCACCAGTGACCAAGCTACGCAGTATTTT. This gives the protein CATSDQATQYF.

This clone was detected once. The chain carries TRBV5-1 and TRBJ2-6; the D gene could be TRBD1 or TRBD2 (5 bases each). The V gene's germline CDR1 is SGHRS and CDR2 YFSETQ. CDR3 length: 16 amino acids. Trimming took 0 bases from V and 4 from J, leaving 11 bases between them. The CDR3 sequence: CASSLGGVSGANVLTF. The DNA for the CDR3 is TGCGCCAGCAGCTTGGGAGGGGTTTCCGGGGCCAACGTCCTGACTTTC.

This chain links TRBV5-1 with TRBJ2-7, with D perhaps TRBD1 (5 bases). Germline lookup yields CDR1 SGHRS and CDR2 YFSETQ. V lost 4 bases to trimming and J lost 0 bases, with 14 bases between them. This CDR3 is built from 15 residues. The CDR3 DNA is TGCGCCAGCAGCCTAGACAGTCCACTCTCCTACGAGCAGTACTTC. Its translation is CASSLDSPLSYEQYF.